This T cell receptor (beta chain) is from a study of T-cell reconstitution after alpha-beta-depleted transplantation in children. The CDR3 has 15 residues. Germline values: CDR1 SGHRS, CDR2 YFSETQ. V lost 5 bases and J lost 6; bases outside the gene matches: 13. The TCRbeta library incorporated unique molecular identifiers. Each CDR3 protein is one row after TCRdb ran MiXCR on the PCR reads. The sample contains 780,000 or so distinct CDR3 sequences, 15% to 20% of which appear only once. Sample: PBMCs, mostly from graft donor cells, taken 360 days after TCRalphabeta/CD19-depleted stem cell transplant. The sequence was obtained from a male patient younger than 18 who had a stem cell transplant for acute lymphoblastic leukemia, so the T cells may come from the graft donor. V gene TRBV5-1 combines with J gene TRBJ2-7; 8 bases line up with TRBD2. CDR3 protein: CASRIETSDFSEQYF. The CDR3 DNA is TGCGCCAGCAGAATCGAGACTAGCGACTTTTCCGAGCAGTACTTC.